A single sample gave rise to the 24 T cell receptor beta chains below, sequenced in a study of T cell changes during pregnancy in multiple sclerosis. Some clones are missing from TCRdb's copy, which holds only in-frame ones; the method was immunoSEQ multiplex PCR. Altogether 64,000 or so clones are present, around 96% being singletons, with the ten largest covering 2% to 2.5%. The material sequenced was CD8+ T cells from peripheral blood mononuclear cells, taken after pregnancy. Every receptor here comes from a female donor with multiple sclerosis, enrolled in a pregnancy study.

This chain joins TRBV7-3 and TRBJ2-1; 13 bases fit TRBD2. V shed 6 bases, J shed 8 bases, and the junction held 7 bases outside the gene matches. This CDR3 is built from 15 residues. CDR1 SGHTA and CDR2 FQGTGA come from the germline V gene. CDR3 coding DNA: TGTGCCAGCAGTCCTGGACTAGCGGGAGCTTATGAGCAGTTCTTC. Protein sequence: CASSPGLAGAYEQFF.

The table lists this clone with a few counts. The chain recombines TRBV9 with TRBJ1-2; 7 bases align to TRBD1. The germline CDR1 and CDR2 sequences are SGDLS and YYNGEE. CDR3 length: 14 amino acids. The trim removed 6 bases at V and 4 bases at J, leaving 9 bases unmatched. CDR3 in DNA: TGTGCCAGCACCGAAAACAGGGGTGGCTATGGCTACACCTTC. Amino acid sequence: CASTENRGGYGYTF.

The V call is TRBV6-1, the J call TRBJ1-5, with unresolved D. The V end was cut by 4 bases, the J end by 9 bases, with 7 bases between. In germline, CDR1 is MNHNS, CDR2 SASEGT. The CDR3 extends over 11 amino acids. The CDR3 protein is CASSGGSPQHF. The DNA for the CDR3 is TGTGCCAGCAGTGGAGGGTCGCCCCAGCATTTT.

For the CDR3, the DNA is TGTGCCAGCAGTTTAGACTGGGGGGACAATCAGCCCCAGCATTTT. It is translated as CASSLDWGDNQPQHF. This chain uses TRBV28 with TRBJ1-5; D may be TRBD1 (5 bases). Germline-derived CDR1 and CDR2 are MDHEN and SYDVKM. The length of the CDR3 is 15 residues. Trimming left V 2 bases short and J 3 bases short, with 11 bases between. The full variable domain, completed using reference TRBV28 and TRBJ1-5, is DVKVTQSSRYLVKRTGEKVFLECVQDMDHENMFWYRQDPGLGLRLIYFSYDVKMKEKGDIPEGYSVSREKKERFSLILESASTNQTSMYLCASSLDWGDNQPQHFGDGTRLSIL.

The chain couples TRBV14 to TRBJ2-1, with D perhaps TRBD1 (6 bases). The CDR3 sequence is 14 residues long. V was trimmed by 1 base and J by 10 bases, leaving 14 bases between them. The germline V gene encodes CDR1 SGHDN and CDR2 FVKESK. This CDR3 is CASSQVAYRDEQFF. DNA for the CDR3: TGTGCCAGCAGCCAAGTGGCATACAGGGACGAGCAGTTCTTC.

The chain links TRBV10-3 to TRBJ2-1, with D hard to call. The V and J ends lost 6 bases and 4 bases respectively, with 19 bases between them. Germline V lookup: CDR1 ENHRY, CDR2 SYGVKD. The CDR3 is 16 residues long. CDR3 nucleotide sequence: TGTGCCATCAGCAAGATCCCCCCCCCGACTTACAATGAGCAGTTCTTC. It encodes CAISKIPPPTYNEQFF.

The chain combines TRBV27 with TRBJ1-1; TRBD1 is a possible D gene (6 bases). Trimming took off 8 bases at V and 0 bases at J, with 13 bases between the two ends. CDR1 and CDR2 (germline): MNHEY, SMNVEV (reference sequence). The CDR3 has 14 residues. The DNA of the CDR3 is TGTGCCAGCGGCACAGGGTCCATGAACACTGAAGCTTTCTTT. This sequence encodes CASGTGSMNTEAFF.

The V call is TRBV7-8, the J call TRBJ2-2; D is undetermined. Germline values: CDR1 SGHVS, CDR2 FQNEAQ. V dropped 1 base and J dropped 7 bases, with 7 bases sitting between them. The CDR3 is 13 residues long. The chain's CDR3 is CASSLGGIGELFF. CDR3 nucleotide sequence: TGTGCCAGCAGCTTAGGAGGAATCGGGGAGCTGTTTTTT.

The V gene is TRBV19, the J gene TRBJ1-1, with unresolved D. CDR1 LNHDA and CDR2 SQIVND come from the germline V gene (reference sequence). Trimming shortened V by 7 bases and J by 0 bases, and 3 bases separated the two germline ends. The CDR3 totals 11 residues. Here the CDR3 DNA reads TGTGCCAGTAACATGAACACTGAAGCTTTCTTT. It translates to CASNMNTEAFF.

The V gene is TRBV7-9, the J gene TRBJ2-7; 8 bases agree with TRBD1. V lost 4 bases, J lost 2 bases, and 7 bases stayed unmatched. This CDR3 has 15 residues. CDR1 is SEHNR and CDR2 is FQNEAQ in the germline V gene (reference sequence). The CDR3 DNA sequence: TGTGCCAGCAGCTCCAGGACAGGGTCCACCTACGAGCAGTACTTC. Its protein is CASSSRTGSTYEQYF.

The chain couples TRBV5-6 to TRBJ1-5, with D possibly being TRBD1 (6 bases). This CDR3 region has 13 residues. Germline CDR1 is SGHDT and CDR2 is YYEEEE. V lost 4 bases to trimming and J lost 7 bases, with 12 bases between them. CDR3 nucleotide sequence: TGTGCCAGCAGCCCAGACCAGGGGCAGCCCCAGCATTTT. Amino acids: CASSPDQGQPQHF.

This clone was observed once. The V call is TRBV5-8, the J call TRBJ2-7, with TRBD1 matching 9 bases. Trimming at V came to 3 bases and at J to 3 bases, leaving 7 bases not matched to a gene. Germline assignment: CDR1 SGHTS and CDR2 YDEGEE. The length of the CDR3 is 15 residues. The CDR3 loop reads CASSSQGTGIYEQYF. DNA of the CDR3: TGTGCCAGCAGCTCTCAGGGGACAGGGATCTACGAGCAGTACTTC.

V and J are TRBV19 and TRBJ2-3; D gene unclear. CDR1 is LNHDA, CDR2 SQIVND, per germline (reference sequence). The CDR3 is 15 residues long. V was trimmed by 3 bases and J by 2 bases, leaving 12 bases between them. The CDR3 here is CASSIGPAVTDTQYF. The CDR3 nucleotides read TGTGCCAGTAGTATTGGCCCCGCTGTCACAGATACGCAGTATTTT.

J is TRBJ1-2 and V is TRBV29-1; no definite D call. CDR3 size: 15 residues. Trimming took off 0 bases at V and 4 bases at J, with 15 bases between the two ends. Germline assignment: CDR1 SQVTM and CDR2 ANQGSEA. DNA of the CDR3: TGCAGCGTTGAAGAGTTGGCACAGCTCACCTATGGCTACACCTTC. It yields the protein CSVEELAQLTYGYTF.

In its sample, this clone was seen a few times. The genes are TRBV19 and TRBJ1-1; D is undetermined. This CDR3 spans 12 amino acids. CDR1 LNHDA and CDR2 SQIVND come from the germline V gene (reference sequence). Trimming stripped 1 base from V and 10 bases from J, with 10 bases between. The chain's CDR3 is CASSIGGLPAFF. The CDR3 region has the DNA TGTGCCAGTAGTATAGGAGGTCTCCCAGCTTTCTTT.

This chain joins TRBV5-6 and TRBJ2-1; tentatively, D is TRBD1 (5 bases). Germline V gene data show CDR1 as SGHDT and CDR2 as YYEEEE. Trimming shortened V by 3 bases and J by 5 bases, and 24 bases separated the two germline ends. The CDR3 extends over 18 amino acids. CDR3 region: CASSSELVKGRRNNEQFF. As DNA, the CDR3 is TGTGCCAGCAGCTCGGAGCTAGTCAAGGGGCGGAGAAACAATGAGCAGTTCTTC.

The CDR3 is CASSHETGGLSTEAFF. CDR3 bases: TGCGCCAGCAGCCATGAGACAGGGGGCTTGAGCACTGAAGCTTTCTTT. The chain carries TRBV4-1 and TRBJ1-1; 10 positions match TRBD1. The trim removed 3 bases at V and 4 bases at J, leaving 8 bases unmatched. The CDR3 has 16 amino acids. CDR1 is MGHRA, CDR2 YSYEKL, per germline.

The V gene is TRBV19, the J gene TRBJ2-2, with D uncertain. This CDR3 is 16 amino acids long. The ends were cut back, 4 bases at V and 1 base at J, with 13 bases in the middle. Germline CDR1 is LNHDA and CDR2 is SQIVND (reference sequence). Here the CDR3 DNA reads TGTGCCAGTAGTACGACCCGTTGGAGGAACACCGGGGAGCTGTTTTTT. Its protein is CASSTTRWRNTGELFF.

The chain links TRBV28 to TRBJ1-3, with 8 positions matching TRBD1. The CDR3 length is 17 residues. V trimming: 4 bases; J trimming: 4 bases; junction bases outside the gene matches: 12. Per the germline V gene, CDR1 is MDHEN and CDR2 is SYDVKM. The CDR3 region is CASSSMVTGETGNTIYF. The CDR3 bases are TGTGCCAGCAGTTCCATGGTGACAGGGGAGACCGGAAACACCATATATTTT.

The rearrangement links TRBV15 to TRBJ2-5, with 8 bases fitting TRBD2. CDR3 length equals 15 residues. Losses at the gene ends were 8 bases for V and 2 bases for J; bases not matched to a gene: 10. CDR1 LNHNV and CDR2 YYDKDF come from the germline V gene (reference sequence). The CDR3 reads CATAPGLGPQETQYF. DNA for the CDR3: TGTGCCACCGCTCCGGGACTAGGGCCTCAAGAGACCCAGTACTTC.

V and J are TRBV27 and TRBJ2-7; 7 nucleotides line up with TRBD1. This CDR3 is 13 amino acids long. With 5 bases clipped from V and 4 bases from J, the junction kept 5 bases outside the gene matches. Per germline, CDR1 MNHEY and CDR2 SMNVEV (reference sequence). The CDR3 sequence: CASSTGAVYEQYF. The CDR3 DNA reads TGTGCCAGCAGTACAGGGGCTGTATACGAGCAGTACTTC.

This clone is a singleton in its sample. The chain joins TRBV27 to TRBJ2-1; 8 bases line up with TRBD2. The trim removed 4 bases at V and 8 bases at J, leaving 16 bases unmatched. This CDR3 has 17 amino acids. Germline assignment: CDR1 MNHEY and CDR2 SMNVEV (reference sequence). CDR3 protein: CASSSSGGPPLSDEQFF. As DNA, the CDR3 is TGTGCCAGCAGTTCCAGCGGGGGCCCCCCCCTTTCAGATGAGCAGTTCTTC.

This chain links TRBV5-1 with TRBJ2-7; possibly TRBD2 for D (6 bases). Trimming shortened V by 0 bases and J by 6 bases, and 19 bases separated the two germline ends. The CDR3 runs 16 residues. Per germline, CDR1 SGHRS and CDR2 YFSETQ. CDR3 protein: CASSLAIAEMGPEQYF. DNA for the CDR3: TGCGCCAGCAGCTTGGCTATAGCGGAGATGGGACCCGAGCAGTACTTC.

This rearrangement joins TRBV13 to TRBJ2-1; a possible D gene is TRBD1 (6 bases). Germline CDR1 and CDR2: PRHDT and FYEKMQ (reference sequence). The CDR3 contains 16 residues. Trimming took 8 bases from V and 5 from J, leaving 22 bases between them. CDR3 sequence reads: CASSLGGDYKNNEQFF. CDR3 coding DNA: TGTGCCAGCTCCCTAGGGGGAGACTATAAAAACAATGAGCAGTTCTTC.